The 27 T cell receptor beta chains presented below share a single source sample, sequenced in a study of shared clonotypes between healthy human individuals. Assay: immunoSEQ multiplex PCR; the TCRdb copy retains only in-frame clones and omits some. The sample holds some 2,500,000 clones, roughly 93% seen once. Sequenced sample: naive CD4+ T cells from PBMCs. The subset here: CD45RA+ positively selected. These receptors originate from a man between 18 and 35 years old in good health. Some clones in this sample may be carry-over from other donors' samples.

This rearrangement joins TRBV10-3 to TRBJ2-7; the D call may be TRBD1 or TRBD2 (5 bases each). CDR1 and CDR2 (germline): ENHRY, SYGVKD. Between the trimmed V and J ends, which lost 10 bases and 0 bases, there was a span of 16 bases. The CDR3 is 14 residues long. CDR3 bases: TGTGCCAGCCTCCGGGACGGAGTCTCCTACGAGCAGTACTTC. It yields the protein CASLRDGVSYEQYF.

This chain joins TRBV6-5 and TRBJ1-1, with 8 bases aligning to TRBD1. V dropped 5 bases and J dropped 4; count of bases not matched to a gene: 9. This CDR3 has 15 amino acids. Germline CDR1 and CDR2: MNHEY and SVGAGI. This CDR3 is CASSTQGAASTEAFF. The CDR3 DNA sequence: TGTGCCAGCAGTACTCAGGGGGCAGCCTCCACTGAAGCTTTCTTT.

This clone was recorded only once. This chain connects TRBV4-2 to TRBJ2-7, with D perhaps assigned TRBD1 or TRBD2 (7 bases each). Germline V gene lookup returns CDR1 LGHNA and CDR2 YNFKEQ. CDR3 length equals 15 residues. V was shortened by 5 bases and J by 5 bases, with 19 bases between the two germline ends. In nucleotides, the CDR3 is TGTGCCAGCAGCATGCAGGGGGGGGTAATCGACGAGCAGTACTTC. Amino acid sequence: CASSMQGGVIDEQYF.

The chain has TRBV6-6 and TRBJ1-3; D gene ambiguous. The CDR3 length is 13 residues. Per germline, CDR1 MNHNY and CDR2 SVGAGI (reference sequence). V was clipped by 6 bases and J by 3 bases, with 9 bases between them. CDR3 nucleotides: TGTGCCAGCAGGAGGGTGGATGGAAACACCATATATTTT. Protein sequence: CASRRVDGNTIYF.

V and J are TRBV7-9 and TRBJ1-5; the D is unclear. The germline V and J ends were trimmed by 2 bases and 0 bases, with 8 bases remaining between them. The CDR3 sequence is 15 residues long. Germline assignment: CDR1 SEHNR and CDR2 FQNEAQ (reference sequence). The DNA of the CDR3 is TGTGCCAGCAGCTTACAGGACGATAGCAATCAGCCCCAGCATTTT. It yields the protein CASSLQDDSNQPQHF.

Regarding this clone: Other DNA sequences in the same sample also yield this CDR3. This chain joins TRBV7-9 and TRBJ1-1, with D unresolved. The germline V gene encodes CDR1 SEHNR and CDR2 FQNEAQ (reference sequence). V lost 3 bases, J lost 1 base, and 9 bases lay in between. This CDR3 comprises 14 residues. The CDR3 reads CASSLSRGNTEAFF. The CDR3 DNA is TGTGCCAGCAGCTTGAGCCGGGGGAACACTGAAGCTTTCTTT.

The CDR3, as DNA: TGTGCCAGCAGTCAGACAGGGTGGGATGGAAAACTGTTTTTT. This translates into CASSQTGWDGKLFF. The chain uses TRBV28 and TRBJ1-4; the match to TRBD1 covers 7 bases. The CDR3 extends over 14 amino acids. Germline V CDR1 and CDR2: MDHEN, SYDVKM. The J segment lost 10 bases and the V segment lost 5 bases, leaving 10 bases of the junction unmatched.

Comments on this clone: Other DNA sequences in the same sample also yield this CDR3. This chain connects TRBV7-2 to TRBJ2-4; perhaps D is TRBD1 or TRBD2 (5 bases each). The V end lost 4 bases, the J end lost 0 bases, and 7 bases lay between the germline ends. Germline lookup yields CDR1 SGHTA and CDR2 FQGNSA. This CDR3 comprises 14 residues. CDR3: CASSSGGAKNIQYF. The CDR3 nucleotides read TGTGCCAGCAGCTCTGGGGGAGCCAAAAACATTCAGTACTTC.

For this clone: Different DNA sequences within this sample yield the same CDR3. The CDR3 DNA reads as TGCGCCAGCAGCCGCGGGACTAGCGAGGACTACGAGCAGTACTTC. Translating it yields CASSRGTSEDYEQYF. The chain uses TRBV5-1 and TRBJ2-7, with 10 bases aligning to TRBD2. From germline, CDR1 is SGHRS and CDR2 YFSETQ. V was clipped by 4 bases and J by 3 bases; unmatched bases: 7. This CDR3 spans 15 amino acids.

The table lists this clone with a few counts. The V call is TRBV7-9, the J call TRBJ1-1; tentatively, D is TRBD1 (5 bases). The CDR3 runs 13 residues. V was trimmed by 3 bases and J by 13 bases, leaving 18 bases between them. The V gene's germline CDR1 is SEHNR and CDR2 FQNEAQ (reference sequence). The CDR3 reads CASSFAEWGNSFF. CDR3 DNA: TGTGCCAGCAGCTTTGCGGAGTGGGGGAATAGTTTCTTT.

The V gene is TRBV28, the J gene TRBJ2-1, with D hard to call. Trimming removed 6 bases from V and 5 bases from J, with 23 bases in between. CDR1 and CDR2 (germline): MDHEN, SYDVKM. The CDR3 runs 17 residues. The CDR3 protein is CASRPSPQVGSDNEQFF. CDR3 in DNA: TGTGCCAGCAGACCCTCCCCCCAGGTAGGCTCGGACAATGAGCAGTTCTTC.

The V gene is TRBV2, the J gene TRBJ1-2; 9 nucleotides align to TRBD1. There are 14 residues in the CDR3. J lost 3 bases, V lost 5 bases, and 4 bases had no gene match. Germline V CDR1 and CDR2: SNHLY, FYNNEI. The CDR3: CASSKDRGDYGYTF. DNA of the CDR3: TGTGCCAGCAGTAAAGACAGGGGGGACTATGGCTACACCTTC.

On this clone itself: One junction end disagrees with the germline gene, perhaps due to a read error. CDR3 amino acids: CASRIGQDEKLFF. The CDR3 DNA sequence: TGTGCCAGTAGGATAGGACAGGATGAAAAACTGTTTTTT. This chain connects TRBV19 to TRBJ1-4; TRBD1 aligns across 7 bases. This CDR3 region has 13 residues. Germline V gene lookup returns CDR1 LNHDA and CDR2 SQIVND (reference sequence).

The V gene is TRBV5-1, the J gene TRBJ2-2; possibly TRBD1 for D (6 bases). Germline loops: CDR1 SGHRS, CDR2 YFSETQ. The length of the CDR3 is 15 residues. Trimming removed 0 bases at V and 3 bases at J, with 9 bases between. In nucleotides, the CDR3 is TGCGCCAGCAGCTTGGCTGAGGGGGACACCGGGGAGCTGTTTTTT. Translated, it gives CASSLAEGDTGELFF.

The CDR3 DNA follows: TGTGCCAGTAGTCTTATACTGACCGGGGAGCTGTTTTTT. Its protein is CASSLILTGELFF. The rearrangement joins TRBV19 to TRBJ2-2; D remains ambiguous. The CDR3 length is 13 residues. The V and J ends lost 5 bases and 5 bases respectively, with 9 bases between them. Looked up from germline, CDR1 is LNHDA and CDR2 is SQIVND (reference sequence).

This chain links TRBV2 with TRBJ1-1; 7 bases are shared with TRBD1. The CDR3 totals 14 residues. Looked up from germline, CDR1 is SNHLY and CDR2 is FYNNEI. Unmatched junction bases numbered 4, after V lost 5 bases and J lost 1 base. The CDR3 here is CASSRGRGNTEAFF. The DNA for the CDR3 is TGTGCCAGCAGTAGGGGGCGCGGGAACACTGAAGCTTTCTTT.

This chain links TRBV9 with TRBJ2-1; no clear D. V was clipped by 3 bases and J by 4 bases, with 11 bases between them. This CDR3 has 14 residues. The germline V gene encodes CDR1 SGDLS and CDR2 YYNGEE. The CDR3 nucleotides read TGTGCCAGCAGCGCGGGCCCGGTGTACAATGAGCAGTTCTTC. It specifies CASSAGPVYNEQFF.

V usage is TRBV28 and J usage is TRBJ1-1, with a possible D match to TRBD1 (5 bases). Germline V gene data show CDR1 as MDHEN and CDR2 as SYDVKM. This CDR3 has 14 amino acids. V gave up 8 bases and J gave up 0 bases, with 13 bases separating them. CDR3 sequence: CASRRGSLNTEAFF. CDR3 sequence (DNA): TGTGCCAGCCGGAGGGGCAGCTTGAACACTGAAGCTTTCTTT.

The chain has TRBV11-1 and TRBJ2-1; 7 positions match TRBD2. The CDR3 covers 13 residues. Germline V CDR1 and CDR2: SGHAT, FQDESV (reference sequence). Losses at the gene ends were 4 bases for V and 5 bases for J; bases not matched to a gene: 2. Here the CDR3 reads CASSSSGDNEQFF. CDR3 bases: TGTGCCAGCAGCTCGAGCGGGGACAATGAGCAGTTCTTC.

This clone was recorded only once. The genes are TRBV28 and TRBJ2-7, with a possible D match to TRBD1 (6 bases). V gave up 3 bases and J gave up 0 bases, with 12 bases separating them. Germline CDR1 and CDR2: MDHEN and SYDVKM. The CDR3 totals 15 residues. DNA for the CDR3: TGTGCCAGCAGTTTGACAGGTCCGAGCTCCTACGAGCAGTACTTC. Its protein product is CASSLTGPSSYEQYF.

This clone was counted between two and nine times. The chain recombines TRBV18 with TRBJ1-1; weak D call: TRBD1 (6 bases). The CDR3 covers 15 residues. Looked up from germline, CDR1 is KGHSH and CDR2 is LQKENI. Trimming stripped 6 bases from V and 1 base from J, with 15 bases between. CDR3 residues: CASSPKSRGNTEAFF. In DNA, the CDR3 is TGTGCCAGCTCCCCCAAGTCCAGGGGGAACACTGAAGCTTTCTTT. The full variable domain, with the rest looked up from reference TRBV18 and TRBJ1-1, is NAGVMQNPRHLVRRRGQEARLRCSPMKGHSHVYWYRQLPEEGLKFMVYLQKENIIDESGMPKERFSAEFPKEGPSILRIQQVVRGDSAAYFCASSPKSRGNTEAFFGQGTRLTVV.

This rearrangement joins TRBV28 to TRBJ2-7, with TRBD2 matching 12 bases. Losses at the gene ends were 1 base for V and 4 bases for J; bases not matched to a gene: 5. This CDR3 has 16 residues. From germline, CDR1 is MDHEN and CDR2 SYDVKM. DNA for the CDR3: TGTGCCAGCAGTTTATCAACTAGCGGGAGGATTTACGAGCAGTACTTC. This gives the protein CASSLSTSGRIYEQYF. Looking up the rest from reference TRBV28 and TRBJ2-7 gives the full variable domain: DVKVTQSSRYLVKRTGEKVFLECVQDMDHENMFWYRQDPGLGLRLIYFSYDVKMKEKGDIPEGYSVSREKKERFSLILESASTNQTSMYLCASSLSTSGRIYEQYFGPGTRLTVT.

The chain couples TRBV4-3 to TRBJ2-1; TRBD2 matches at 10 bases. Germline V gene data show CDR1 as LGHNA and CDR2 as YSLEER. The V and J ends lost 0 bases and 4 bases, in that order; junction bases with no gene match: 12. The CDR3 is made up of 19 amino acids. CDR3 nucleotides: TGCGCCAGCAGCCAAGATGAGGGGGACCTAGCGGGAGTGTACAATGAGCAGTTCTTC. Amino acid sequence: CASSQDEGDLAGVYNEQFF.

A single count supports this clone. The rearrangement uses TRBV28 and TRBJ2-7; 9 nucleotides align to TRBD1. This CDR3 is 16 amino acids long. Germline V gene sequence: CDR1 MDHEN, CDR2 SYDVKM. V was clipped by 3 bases and J by 3 bases; unmatched bases: 9. CDR3 DNA: TGTGCCAGCAGTTTGTGGGTGGGGGACAGGGACTACGAGCAGTACTTC. Translated, it gives CASSLWVGDRDYEQYF.

This clone was seen once. The chain joins TRBV18 to TRBJ2-7; either TRBD1 or TRBD2 may supply D (7 bases each). Germline lookup yields CDR1 KGHSH and CDR2 LQKENI. The CDR3 contains 14 residues. Trimming took off 2 bases at V and 3 bases at J, with 11 bases between the two ends. CDR3 in amino acids: CASSPAGGDYEQYF. In DNA, the CDR3 is TGTGCCAGCTCACCAGCAGGGGGGGACTACGAGCAGTACTTC. Looking up the rest from reference TRBV18 and TRBJ2-7 gives the full variable domain: NAGVMQNPRHLVRRRGQEARLRCSPMKGHSHVYWYRQLPEEGLKFMVYLQKENIIDESGMPKERFSAEFPKEGPSILRIQQVVRGDSAAYFCASSPAGGDYEQYFGPGTRLTVT.

The rearrangement links TRBV5-1 to TRBJ1-1, with 8 bases matching TRBD1. The CDR3 runs 14 residues. In germline, CDR1 is SGHRS, CDR2 YFSETQ. V was pared by 0 bases and J by 4 bases, with 2 bases of the junction left unmatched. The CDR3 sequence is CASSLGTGITEAFF. Here the CDR3 DNA reads TGCGCCAGCAGCTTGGGGACAGGGATCACTGAAGCTTTCTTT. Drawing the rest from reference TRBV5-1 and TRBJ1-1, the complete variable domain is KAGVTQTPRYLIKTRGQQVTLSCSPISGHRSVSWYQQTPGQGLQFLFEYFSETQRNKGNFPGRFSGRQFSNSRSEMNVSTLELGDSALYLCASSLGTGITEAFFGQGTRLTVV.

Points on this clone: This specimen includes other DNA sequences encoding the same CDR3. This CDR3 is CASSLGGQGGTEAFF. CDR3 nucleotide sequence: TGCGCCAGCAGCTTGGGAGGACAGGGCGGCACTGAAGCTTTCTTT. The V and J genes are TRBV5-1 and TRBJ1-1; 8 nucleotides agree with TRBD1. Germline V gene lookup returns CDR1 SGHRS and CDR2 YFSETQ. Trimming cost V 0 bases and J 4 bases; bases outside gene matches: 5. The CDR3 is 15 residues long.